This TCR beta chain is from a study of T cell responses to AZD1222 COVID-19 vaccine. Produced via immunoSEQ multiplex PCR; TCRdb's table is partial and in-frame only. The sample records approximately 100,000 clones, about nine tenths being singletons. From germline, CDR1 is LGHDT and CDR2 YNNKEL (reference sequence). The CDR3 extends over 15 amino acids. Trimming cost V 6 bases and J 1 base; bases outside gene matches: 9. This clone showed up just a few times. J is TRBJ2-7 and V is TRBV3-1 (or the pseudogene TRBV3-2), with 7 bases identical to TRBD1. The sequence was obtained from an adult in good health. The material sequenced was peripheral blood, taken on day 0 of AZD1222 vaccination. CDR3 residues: CASRANRDSSYEQYF. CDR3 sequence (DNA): TGTGCCAGCAGAGCTAACCGGGACAGTTCCTACGAGCAGTACTTC.